This TCR beta chain was identified during a study of vaccination and CD4 T cells after COVID-19. For the study at large: Each enrolled participant received a two-dose regimen of either BNT162b2 or mRNA-1273 vaccine. Study results and limitations: A median around 90% of convalescent patients' SARS-CoV-2-reactive clones emerged only after vaccination.

This clonotype was observed a few times. Its target is not known. Treatment specified: approximately nine-day PBMC culture with coronavirus spike peptide pools or control peptides (ViraFEST assay). CDR1 is DFQATT and CDR2 is SNEGSKA in the germline V gene (reference sequence). Trimming left V 6 bases short and J 1 base short, with 9 bases between. The CDR3 spans 12 residues. Cultured CD4+ T-cell DNA underwent Oncomine TCR Beta short-read sequencing. TCRdb redid the calling of the PCR reads with MiXCR, one entry per CDR3 protein. The sample carries around 15,000 distinct CDR3 sequences, 50% recorded once.

This TCR came from a human donor who had recovered from COVID-19. Sequencing used CD4+ T cells from blood, cultured in vitro. V gene TRBV20-1 combines with J gene TRBJ2-5; D is unresolved. The CDR3 nucleotides read TGCAGTGCCTTCCGGCCCCAAGAGACCCAGTACTTC. Residues: CSAFRPQETQYF.